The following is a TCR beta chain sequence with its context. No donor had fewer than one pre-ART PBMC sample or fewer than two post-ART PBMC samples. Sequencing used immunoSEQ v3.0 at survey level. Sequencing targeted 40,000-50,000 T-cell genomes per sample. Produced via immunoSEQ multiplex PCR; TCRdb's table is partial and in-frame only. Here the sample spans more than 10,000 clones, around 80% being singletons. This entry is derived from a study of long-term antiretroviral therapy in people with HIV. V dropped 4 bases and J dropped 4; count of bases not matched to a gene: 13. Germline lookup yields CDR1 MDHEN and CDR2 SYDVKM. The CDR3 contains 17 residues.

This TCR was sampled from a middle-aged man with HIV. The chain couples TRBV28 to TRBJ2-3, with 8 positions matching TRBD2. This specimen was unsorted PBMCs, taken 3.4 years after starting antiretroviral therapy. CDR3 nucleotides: TGTGCCAGCAGTTCCCGAATTTTAGCGGGAATCGCAGATACGCAGTATTTT. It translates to CASSSRILAGIADTQYF.